This T cell receptor beta chain was retrieved from a study of blood T cell repertoires in COVID-19 (dated by TCRdb to between 2020 and 2021). Notes on the research overall: Samples from collaborators originated in the United States, Italy and Spain and spanned both the acute and convalescent phases of COVID-19. The repertoires were released in a freely available public database intended as a resource for research on the immune response to SARS-CoV-2. Nearly every sample came with metadata listing a de-identified subject ID, COVID-19 status, age in years and sex. Deeply sampled blood TCRbeta repertoires from subjects exposed to, actively infected with, or recovered from COVID-19 were included in the dataset. The samples were drawn from the first 160 participants of the ongoing ImmuneRACE study and from 950 to 1,500 subjects provided by 6 global collaborators. Where available, HLA class I and class II types were taken from metadata supplied by the sample provider and were not determined by assay-based typing. The prospective study material was composed of cDNA or gDNA derived from T cells, B-cell-depleted T cells, or PBMCs.

V is trimmed back by 5 bases and J by 3 bases, and the junction contains 13 bases that no gene match accounts for. CDR1 and CDR2 are read off the germline V gene as MDHEN and SYDVKM. CDR3 length: 16 amino acids, cysteine to phenylalanine. Only the CDR3 DNA is retained, 48 bases long and in frame from the first base. Whole blood was collected in K2EDTA tubes by collaborating institutions according to the institutions' own protocols. For TCRbeta analysis, collaborator samples were shipped as frozen whole blood, as isolated PBMCs, or as DNA extracted from either sample type. TCRbeta CDR3 regions were amplified from genomic DNA using the immunoSEQ Assay, a bias-controlled multiplex PCR. In the paper's pipeline: Within the assay, amplification of reference gene primers was used to estimate how many nucleated cells each sample contained. Sequence reads were collapsed and filtered to measure the absolute abundance of every unique TCRbeta CDR3 rearrangement. Productive Simpson clonality was computed per sample as the square root of Simpson's diversity index over productive rearrangements. The immuneACCESS repertoire file appears here via TCRdb, limited to in-frame rearrangements. These files lack a portion of the clones; in checked studies, under half of the deficit traces to unresolved V genes, and the cause of the others is not known. The V and J calls and clone size are taken from that table; D and trimming were inferred from the DNA. The sample includes some 190,000 clones, with approximately 79% observed a single time. The ten largest account for approximately 13% of the sample.

As regards this clone: The antigen it binds to is not known. Qualities for individual bases were not recorded, and no much larger clone is one base off.

Broader findings and caveats from the paper: Clinical and demographic metadata were provided uncurated, with the amount varying by source and participant.

The chain is encoded by TRBV28 joined to TRBJ2-7, and TRBD2 aligns with 7 junction nucleotides. The clonotype originates from a woman in her 50s with acute or convalescent COVID-19. What was sequenced was peripheral blood. The DNA is as follows: TGTGCCAGCAGTGATTCGAATAGGCGGGGGAACTACGAGCAGTACTTC. Its protein product is CASSDSNRRGNYEQYF.